The sequence of this T cell receptor beta chain was determined in a study of T cell changes during pregnancy in multiple sclerosis. The CDR3 length is 12 residues. Germline-derived CDR1 and CDR2 are SNHLY and FYNNEI. Trimming at V came to 7 bases and at J to 10 bases, leaving 2 bases not matched to a gene. Measured with immunoSEQ multiplex PCR; TCRdb has only the in-frame clones, and not every one. The sample yields tens of thousands of clones, under 95% seen once. This sequence was found in a female donor with multiple sclerosis, enrolled in a pregnancy study. Source: CD4+ T cells from peripheral blood mononuclear cells, taken after pregnancy. The genes are TRBV2 and TRBJ1-6, with 9 bases that match TRBD1. Written as DNA, the CDR3 is TGTGCCAGCAAGGGACAGGGATCACCCCTCCACTTT. Translated: CASKGQGSPLHF.